A selection of T cell receptor beta chains follows, all from one sample in a study of shared clonotypes between healthy human individuals. Produced via immunoSEQ multiplex PCR; TCRdb's table is partial and in-frame only. The profile shows about 600,000 clones, 95% to 98% of them singletons. The material sequenced was naive CD8+ T cells sorted from blood. The receptor source for this set is a man aged 25 to 40 in good health. The CDR3 runs from the conserved cysteine through the conserved F or W. Fields, in order: CDR3 DNA, CDR3 protein, D gene, J gene, clone size, V gene. A D gene is named only where the DNA matches it firmly. Clone size is given for some rows only: seen once, a few or many times, or a class if the clone is expanded.

TGTGCCAGCAGTCGGGACAGTTCTTCGGATACGCAGTATTTT	CASSRDSSSDTQYF	TRBD1	TRBJ2-3	NA	TRBV28
TGCGCCAGCAGTCAATATCAGGACACTGAAGCTTTCTTT	CASSQYQDTEAFF	NA	TRBJ1-1	NA	TRBV23-1
TGTGCCAGCAGTCCCCCTAGCGGGAGCTCGCAGTTCTTC	CASSPPSGSSQFF	TRBD2	TRBJ2-1	NA	TRBV27
TGCGCCAGCAGCAGGGCTTGGACAGGGGGGTTATATAATGAGCAGTTCTTC	CASSRAWTGGLYNEQFF	TRBD1	TRBJ2-1	once	TRBV5-1
TGTGCCACCGGACAGAGCTACAATGAGCAGTTCTTC	CATGQSYNEQFF	NA	TRBJ2-1	NA	TRBV10-3
TGTGCCAGCAGTTACCTACAGGGAGAGCAGCAGTACTTC	CASSYLQGEQQYF	NA	TRBJ2-7	NA	TRBV6-5
TGTGCCACCAAAGCCCAGGGGGCCAAAAACATTCAGTACTTC	CATKAQGAKNIQYF	NA	TRBJ2-4	NA	TRBV27
TGTGCCAGCAGTAGAGAACCGGGACAGAGGAACACTGAAGCTTTCTTT	CASSREPGQRNTEAFF	TRBD1	TRBJ1-1	NA	TRBV27
TGTGCCAGCTCAACCCGGGCGGGGCCCCTTGGCGAGCAGTACTTC	CASSTRAGPLGEQYF	NA	TRBJ2-7	NA	TRBV18
TGTGCCAGCAGCGATTACTCCACGGGGGCGGATTCTAATGAAAAACTGTTTTTT	CASSDYSTGADSNEKLFF	NA	TRBJ1-4	NA	TRBV11-2
TGTGCCAGCAGAGAACAGGGTTCCTATGGCTACACCTTC	CASREQGSYGYTF	NA	TRBJ1-2	NA	TRBV2
TGTGCCAGCAGCGAACGGGATGGGGGGACAGATACGCAGTATTTT	CASSERDGGTDTQYF	NA	TRBJ2-3	NA	TRBV4-2
TGTGCCAGTAGTATTTCTCTAGCGGGAGTTGGGAATGAGCAGTTCTTC	CASSISLAGVGNEQFF	TRBD2	TRBJ2-1	NA	TRBV19
TGTGCCAGCAGCTTGGACTACGAGCAGTACTTC	CASSLDYEQYF	NA	TRBJ2-7	once	TRBV5-4
TGTGCCAGCTCGGGACTAGCGGGGGTTGAGCAGTTCTTC	CASSGLAGVEQFF	TRBD2	TRBJ2-1	NA	TRBV19
TGTGCCAGCAGCGACGGGACTAGCGGCAGACAGGCCGACGAGCAGTACTTC	CASSDGTSGRQADEQYF	TRBD2	TRBJ2-7	NA	TRBV7-3
TGTGCCACCAGCAGAGGGGCAGGAGCTCCTGGAAACACCATATATTTT	CATSRGAGAPGNTIYF	NA	TRBJ1-3	NA	TRBV15
TGCGCCACCGCGGACGACAGGGACGAGCAGTACTTC	CATADDRDEQYF	TRBD1	TRBJ2-7	NA	TRBV5-1
TGTGCCAGCAGCACGGGACTTAGCTCCTACAATGAGCAGTTCTTC	CASSTGLSSYNEQFF	NA	TRBJ2-1	NA	TRBV21-1
TGCGCCAGCAGCCAAGTAGAAGGACAGGGAAACACCATATATTTT	CASSQVEGQGNTIYF	NA	TRBJ1-3	NA	TRBV4-1
TGTGCCAGCAGCTTAGAGCCACTAGCGGAGACTTACGAGCAGTACTTC	CASSLEPLAETYEQYF	TRBD2	TRBJ2-7	NA	TRBV7-9
TGCGCCAGCAGCTTCGAGACAGCATCAATCTACGAGCAGTACTTC	CASSFETASIYEQYF	NA	TRBJ2-7	NA	TRBV5-1
TGTGCCAGCAGTTCGTACCCCCACTACGAGCAGTACTTC	CASSSYPHYEQYF	NA	TRBJ2-7	NA	TRBV27
TGTGCCACCCGTGTCCGGGAGGACCCCTACGAGCAGTACTTC	CATRVREDPYEQYF	TRBD2	TRBJ2-7	NA	TRBV5-4
TGTGCCAGCAGCCCGGACAGGGTACGCGCAACTAATGAAAAACTGTTTTTT	CASSPDRVRATNEKLFF	TRBD1	TRBJ1-4	NA	TRBV5-4
TGTGCTAGCAGCCCCGACATGGGGGGTGGCAATGAGCAGTTCTTC	CASSPDMGGGNEQFF	NA	TRBJ2-1	NA	TRBV7-7
TGTGCCAGCCTCCGCGGGGGGCTGGACACCGGGGAGCTGTTTTTT	CASLRGGLDTGELFF	TRBD2	TRBJ2-2	NA	TRBV6-1
TGTGCCAGTACCCTTTTTGACACAACCACCGGGGAGCTGTTTTTT	CASTLFDTTTGELFF	NA	TRBJ2-2	NA	TRBV19
TGTGCCAGCAGCTTAATCCGTGGGTCCTACAATGAGCAGTTCTTC	CASSLIRGSYNEQFF	NA	TRBJ2-1	once	TRBV7-3
TGTGCCAGCAGACTAGTGGGAAGGGATACGCAGTATTTT	CASRLVGRDTQYF	NA	TRBJ2-3	NA	TRBV13
TGTGCCAGCAGTTTAATAGGAACCGGGGAGCTGTTTTTT	CASSLIGTGELFF	NA	TRBJ2-2	NA	TRBV27
TGTGCCAGCAGCTTAGACGCTAGCGGGAGCTACGAGCAGTACTTC	CASSLDASGSYEQYF	TRBD2	TRBJ2-7	NA	TRBV7-9
TGTGCCAGCAGCCGCGGAGGGGGTGTCTCCTACAATGAGCAGTTCTTC	CASSRGGGVSYNEQFF	NA	TRBJ2-1	NA	TRBV11-2
TGTGCCATCAGTGACAGGTGGGGAGACGAGCAGTACTTC	CAISDRWGDEQYF	NA	TRBJ2-7	NA	TRBV10-3
TGTGCCAGCACCGAGGCCACCTCCTACGAGCAGTACTTC	CASTEATSYEQYF	NA	TRBJ2-7	NA	TRBV5-6
TGTGCCAGCAGTTACTCGGGCGGGAGGGAGACCCAGTACTTC	CASSYSGGRETQYF	TRBD2	TRBJ2-5	NA	TRBV6-5
TGTGCCATCAGTGAAAGAGGACAGGATCGCTCTGGGGCCAACGTCCTGACTTTC	CAISERGQDRSGANVLTF	TRBD1	TRBJ2-6	NA	TRBV10-3
TGTGCCAGCAGTTCGGGGGAGACCCAGTACTTC	CASSSGETQYF	NA	TRBJ2-5	NA	TRBV28
TGTGCCAGCACCGGGACGGCCAAGCCCTACGAGCAGTACTTC	CASTGTAKPYEQYF	NA	TRBJ2-7	once	TRBV6-1
TGTGCCAGCAGTTTGATCAACACGTTCACAGATACGCAGTATTTT	CASSLINTFTDTQYF	NA	TRBJ2-3	NA	TRBV27
TGTGCCAGCAGCCCCGGGCTAGCGGGAGTATTCTTC	CASSPGLAGVFF	TRBD2	TRBJ2-1	NA	TRBV7-2
TGTGCCAGCAGCCTCGCGAGCTACGAGCAGTACTTC	CASSLASYEQYF	NA	TRBJ2-7	NA	TRBV14
TGTGCCAGCGGAGGACAGGGCAATCAGCCCCAGCATTTT	CASGGQGNQPQHF	TRBD1	TRBJ1-5	NA	TRBV19
TGTGCCAGCAGCTTAGTGTTGGGGATGGACACTGAAGCTTTCTTT	CASSLVLGMDTEAFF	NA	TRBJ1-1	NA	TRBV11-2
TGTGCCAGCAGTCCCCCTCCGAGGCCAGATACGCAGTATTTT	CASSPPPRPDTQYF	NA	TRBJ2-3	NA	TRBV7-9
TGTGCCAGCAGCTTAGATCACTTTAATCCGGGAGGGACCTACGAGCAGTACTTC	CASSLDHFNPGGTYEQYF	TRBD2	TRBJ2-7	NA	TRBV11-2
TGTGCCAGCAGCCGAGGAGGGTCTGAGCAGTTCTTC	CASSRGGSEQFF	NA	TRBJ2-1	NA	TRBV7-9
TGTGCCAGCAGCTCCCCTAGCGGTCCTCACAATGAGCAGTTCTTC	CASSSPSGPHNEQFF	TRBD2	TRBJ2-1	NA	TRBV7-9
TGTGCCAGCAGCTTGTACAAATGGTCGGGGAACACTGAAGCTTTCTTT	CASSLYKWSGNTEAFF	NA	TRBJ1-1	NA	TRBV5-6
TGCAGCGTTGAAGACACAGGGGGGCAAGAGACCCAGTACTTC	CSVEDTGGQETQYF	TRBD1	TRBJ2-5	NA	TRBV29-1
TGTGCCAGCAGTGACGGAGGGACATACCCCTACAATGAGCAGTTCTTC	CASSDGGTYPYNEQFF	NA	TRBJ2-1	NA	TRBV6-4
TGTGCCAGCAGTGGGGTTCAGCCCCAGCATTTT	CASSGVQPQHF	NA	TRBJ1-5	NA	TRBV6-1
TGTGCCAGCAGACGGGGGGGGACTAACACTGAAGCTTTCTTT	CASRRGGTNTEAFF	NA	TRBJ1-1	once	TRBV27
TGTGCCAGCAGCTTAGGAGCGACGTTAAACTACAATGAGCAGTTCTTC	CASSLGATLNYNEQFF	NA	TRBJ2-1	NA	TRBV11-3
TGTGCCAGCAGTTTTACAGCGGGAGTAGTACCCAATGAGCAGTTCTTC	CASSFTAGVVPNEQFF	TRBD2	TRBJ2-1	NA	TRBV27
TGTGCCAGCAGCGTAGGAGGGACGGCCTCCTACGAGCAGTACTTC	CASSVGGTASYEQYF	NA	TRBJ2-7	NA	TRBV9
TGCGCCAGCAGCTTTTACTTGGGGCTTAATGAGCAGTTCTTC	CASSFYLGLNEQFF	NA	TRBJ2-1	NA	TRBV5-1